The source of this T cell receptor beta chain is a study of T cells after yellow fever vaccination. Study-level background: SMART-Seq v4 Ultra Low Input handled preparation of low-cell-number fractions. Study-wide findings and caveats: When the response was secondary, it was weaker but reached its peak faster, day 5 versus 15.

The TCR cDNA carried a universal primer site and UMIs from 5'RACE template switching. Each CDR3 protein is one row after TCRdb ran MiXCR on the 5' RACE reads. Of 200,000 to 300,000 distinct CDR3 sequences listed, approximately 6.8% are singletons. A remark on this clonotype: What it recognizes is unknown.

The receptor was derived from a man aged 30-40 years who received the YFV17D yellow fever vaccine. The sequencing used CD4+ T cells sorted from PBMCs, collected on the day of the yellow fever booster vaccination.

This CDR3 is CASSQGAGDTQYF. CDR3 DNA: TGCGCCAGCAGCCAAGGAGCAGGGGATACGCAGTATTTT. The chain uses TRBV4-1 and TRBJ2-3; perhaps TRBD1 as D (5 bases). The germline V and J ends were trimmed by 1 base and 6 bases, with 8 bases remaining between them. The CDR3 is 13 residues long. Germline CDR1 is MGHRA and CDR2 is YSYEKL.